This T cell receptor (beta chain) came from a study of CD8 T cells in Susac syndrome (dated by TCRdb to 2018 to 2020). Concerning the study at large: The study used repertoire sequencing to test whether antigen drove CD8+ T cell activation and differentiation in Susac syndrome. CD8+ T cell repertoire clonality was compared between about a dozen healthy donors, some 14 Susac syndrome patients and roughly 15 multiple sclerosis patients. The paper as a whole reports these results and caveats: The TCR sequencing and HLA analysis was acknowledged to have included a relatively small number of individuals.

This clonotype was recorded once. This clone's antigen is unknown. No base qualities exist here, and no much larger clone lies one base off it. A single read makes a weak case. High-throughput TCR beta sequencing profiled peripheral blood CD8+ and CD4+ T cells from healthy donors, Susac syndrome patients and multiple sclerosis patients. Multiple sclerosis controls were treatment-naive patients with stable or active relapsing-remitting disease fulfilling revised McDonald criteria. Bulk CD8+ and CD4+ T cells were purified magnetically by negative isolation, whereas CD8+ TEMRA cells were enriched by FACS. Blood was drawn into EDTA tubes, processed within 24 hours, and PBMCs were isolated by density gradient centrifugation. PBMCs destined for TCR sequencing were cryopreserved in liquid nitrogen and later thawed in a 37 °C water bath. The sorted or isolated CD4+, CD8+ and CD8+ TEMRA cells had a purity of 90% or higher.

RNA was extracted using the RNeasy kit, and about 0.45 to 1 microgram was reverse transcribed with random hexamers. The immunoSEQ multiplex PCR assay, which covers 54 Vbeta and 13 Jbeta segments, was used to amplify TCR beta CDR3 regions. Bias from PCR amplification was corrected by using a synthetic template baseline for primer optimization and for computational correction. Concerning the study's data processing: Reads were annotated to V, D and J genes per IMGT and analyzed with immunoSEQ Analyzer, keeping only productive sequences. Clonality was calculated as one minus the Shannon entropy normalized by log2 of the number of productive unique sequences. For each patient and control, public and private clones were evaluated among the 100 most prevalent clones. Clones were defined as Susac-specific when absent from the healthy and MS cohorts, from roughly 1,100 published viral clones and from other ImmuneACCESS disease sequences. TCRdb cleaned the public reads at Q25 with fastp, built clones with MiXCR and kept in-frame beta chains. Every CDR3 protein is listed once, alongside the most common genes and DNA of its rows. TCRdb, rather than the study authors, made the V and J calls. For this sample the table gives roughly 200,000 distinct CDR3 sequences, of which approximately 95% were detected only once. The ten largest clones add up to 0.15% to 0.2% of the sample.

V loses 4 bases of germline sequence and J loses 0 bases, and the interval between the two ends is 14 bases. Looking up the germline V gene yields CDR1 SGDLS and CDR2 YYNGEE. The CDR3 measures 16 amino acids from cysteine to phenylalanine. The only DNA kept is the CDR3, 48 bases in frame from the first base. This TCR was sampled from a human donor with multiple sclerosis. Source material: CD8+ T cells from PBMCs. The rearranged chain carries TRBV9 and TRBJ2-4; D gene: possibly TRBD1, on 6 matching bases. The DNA sequence is TGTGCCAGCAGCCCTAGTGGGGGCTTAGCCAAAAACATTCAGTACTTC. It translates as CASSPSGGLAKNIQYF.